Sequencing of this T cell receptor beta chain was carried out in a study of vaccination and CD4 T cells after COVID-19. Concerning this clonotype itself: Antigen unknown.

Overall study results and limits: Spike mono-reactive status applied to 304 of 307 vaccine-specific clones in convalescent patients.

Sequence data for DNA of cultured CD4+ T cells were generated by the Oncomine TCR Beta short-read assay. The authors extracted genomic DNA from cultured CD4+ T cells. TCRdb reprocessed the PCR reads via MiXCR and lists one record per CDR3 protein. The repertoire includes fewer than 10,000 distinct CDR3 sequences, approximately 41% of them detected once, and over 15% sits in the top ten. The V gene's germline CDR1 is MDHEN and CDR2 SYDVKM. There are 16 residues in the CDR3. Trimming removed 4 bases at V and 0 bases at J, with 16 bases between. Treatment reported: approximately nine-day PBMC culture with coronavirus spike peptide pools or control peptides (ViraFEST assay). Unexposed donor CD4+ T cells predated the COVID-19 pandemic, collected 2011-2018. Antigen-specific T cell expansion with peptide pools preceded TCR sequencing in the ViraFEST approach.

The sample comprised CD4+ T cells from blood, cultured in vitro. This sequence was found in a human donor in good health. The chain combines TRBV28 with TRBJ2-7; D is uncertain. CDR3 loop: CASSSVMGHPSYEQYF. In nucleotides, the CDR3 is TGTGCCAGCAGTTCCGTTATGGGCCATCCCTCCTACGAGCAGTACTTC.